The 11 T cell receptor beta chains below were found in one sample sequenced in a study of cytomegalovirus exposure and HLA in healthy donors. 60 Vbeta and 13 Jbeta primers were used in PCR. TCRdb keeps only in-frame clones here, not all; method: immunoSEQ multiplex PCR. The sample has under 200,000 clones; more than 60% are singletons. Sequenced material: PBMCs. The receptor source for this set is a female donor in good health and CMV-seronegative.

The chain is built from TRBV7-9 and TRBJ1-1; possibly TRBD1 for D (5 bases). This CDR3 has 16 residues. CDR1 is SEHNR, CDR2 FQNEAQ, per germline (reference sequence). Trimming shortened V by 4 bases and J by 0 bases, and 15 bases separated the two germline ends. CDR3 amino acids: CASSSGTGGLNTEAFF. CDR3 bases: TGTGCCAGCAGCTCGGGGACCGGGGGACTGAACACTGAAGCTTTCTTT.

The chain has TRBV30 and TRBJ1-3, with D hard to call. Germline CDR1 and CDR2: GTSNPN and SVGIG (reference sequence). V shed 0 bases and J shed 0 bases, with 9 bases lying between them. The CDR3 contains 15 residues. The CDR3 here is CAWSVPRYSGNTIYF. Here the CDR3 DNA reads TGTGCCTGGAGTGTACCCCGGTACTCTGGAAACACCATATATTTT.

The chain uses TRBV7-8 and TRBJ1-2; possible D gene TRBD1, 5 bases. Germline V lookup: CDR1 SGHVS, CDR2 FQNEAQ. This CDR3 region has 14 residues. V was shortened by 2 bases and J by 3 bases, with 10 bases between the two germline ends. The CDR3 DNA is TGTGCCAGCAGCTTATATGGGGGGGACTATGGCTACACCTTC. It encodes CASSLYGGDYGYTF.

The chain joins TRBV11-3 to TRBJ2-1, with a weak D call TRBD1 (5 bases). There are 14 residues in the CDR3. With 5 bases removed from V and 8 bases from J, the gap between germline ends came to 16 bases. From germline, CDR1 is SGHNT and CDR2 YENEEA. CDR3 sequence (DNA): TGTGCCAGCAGCCAAAATGCGGTAGGGGATGAGCAGTTCTTC. Its translation: CASSQNAVGDEQFF. Complete variable domain (other parts from reference TRBV11-3 and TRBJ2-1): EAGVVQSPRYKIIEKKQPVAFWCNPISGHNTLYWYLQNLGQGPELLIRYENEEAVDDSQLPKDRFSAERLKGVDSTLKIQPAELGDSAVYLCASSQNAVGDEQFFGPGTRLTVL.

This chain uses TRBV11-3 with TRBJ2-2; a possible D gene is TRBD1 (8 bases). CDR3 length: 17 residues. Trimming stripped 2 bases from V and 4 bases from J, with 17 bases between. The germline V gene has CDR1 SGHNT and CDR2 YENEEA. CDR3 DNA: TGTGCCAGCAGCTTAAGGGAGGGGACAGGCCTCACCGGGGAGCTGTTTTTT. Encoded protein: CASSLREGTGLTGELFF.

The CDR3 loop reads CASSNRGRVSNQPQHF. CDR3 bases: TGTGCCAGCAGTAACAGGGGACGGGTGAGCAATCAGCCCCAGCATTTT. V is TRBV27 and J is TRBJ1-5; 7 bases agree with TRBD1. Germline V CDR1 and CDR2: MNHEY, SMNVEV (reference sequence). V shed 5 bases and J 1 base; nucleotides not matched to a gene: 8. The CDR3 length is 16 residues.

The gene calls are TRBV7-9 and TRBJ1-1; 10 bases match TRBD1. V shed 5 bases, J shed 2 bases, and the junction held 8 bases outside the gene matches. The CDR3 is 16 amino acids. Germline loops: CDR1 SEHNR, CDR2 FQNEAQ (reference sequence). The CDR3 coding sequence is TGTGCCAGCAGCCTGAGGTGGACAGGGGGAAACACTGAAGCTTTCTTT. Translating it yields CASSLRWTGGNTEAFF.

The chain links TRBV7-6 to TRBJ2-2; TRBD1 agrees at 10 bases. The CDR3 consists of 17 residues. Germline assignment: CDR1 SGHVS and CDR2 FNYEAQ. J lost 3 bases, V lost 3 bases, and 7 bases had no gene match. DNA for the CDR3: TGTGCCAGCAGCTTTCACTCCGGGACAGGGGACACCGGGGAGCTGTTTTTT. It yields the protein CASSFHSGTGDTGELFF.

The chain is built from TRBV6-4 and TRBJ1-4; TRBD1 matches 9 bases. V shed 0 bases and J 8 bases; nucleotides not matched to a gene: 7. Per the germline V gene, CDR1 is MRHNA and CDR2 is SNTAGT. The length of the CDR3 is 16 residues. CDR3 coding DNA: TGTGCCAGCAGTGACTCTCCGGGACAGGGTTACGAAAAACTGTTTTTT. This encodes CASSDSPGQGYEKLFF.

This chain joins TRBV13 and TRBJ2-3, with 12 bases that match TRBD2. The CDR3 loop spans 16 amino acids. The germline V gene has CDR1 PRHDT and CDR2 FYEKMQ (reference sequence). Trimming took 5 bases from V and 3 from J; bases not matched to a gene: 6. CDR3 sequence reads: CASSPASGGGTDTQYF. The CDR3 coding sequence is TGTGCCAGCAGCCCAGCTAGCGGGGGGGGTACAGATACGCAGTATTTT.

The rearrangement joins TRBV5-1 to TRBJ1-4; D is uncertain. The CDR3 is made up of 16 amino acids. V lost 4 bases and J 7 bases, leaving 20 bases between the germline ends. Germline CDR1 reads SGHRS; CDR2 reads YFSETQ. This CDR3 is CASSPAASIPGEKLFF. CDR3 bases: TGCGCCAGCAGCCCGGCGGCTTCAATTCCGGGTGAAAAACTGTTTTTT.